The 27 T cell receptor beta chains in this list originate from one sample, sequenced in a study of blood T cell repertoires in COVID-19. The repertoire was sequenced with immunoSEQ multiplex PCR; TCRdb's copy has only in-frame clones and lacks some. This sample has approximately 260,000 clones, with about 80% found just once. Sequenced: PBMCs or T cells enriched from blood (not recorded which). The receptors stem from a man aged 30 to 45 with acute COVID-19.

The chain recombines TRBV6-5 with TRBJ2-7, with 9 positions matching TRBD1. This CDR3 is 15 amino acids long. Germline loops: CDR1 MNHEY, CDR2 SVGAGI. The V segment lost 9 bases and the J segment 1 base; nucleotides outside the gene matches: 10. In DNA form, the CDR3 reads TGTGCCAGGAACCCGGGGACAGGGCCGTCCTACGAGCAGTACGTC. Translating gives CARNPGTGPSYEQYV.

The CDR3 loop reads CASSLELARGETQYF. Written as DNA, the CDR3 is TGTGCCAGCAGCTTGGAACTTGCCAGGGGGGAGACCCAGTACTTC. V and J are TRBV5-4 and TRBJ2-5, with TRBD1 matching over 7 bases. Germline CDR1 and CDR2: SGHNT and YYREEE (reference sequence). CDR3 length equals 15 residues. Losses at the gene ends were 0 bases for V and 5 bases for J; bases not matched to a gene: 7.

This chain links TRBV30 with TRBJ1-4; 7 bases line up with TRBD1. Germline lookup yields CDR1 GTSNPN and CDR2 SVGIG (reference sequence). The CDR3 covers 15 residues. The V and J ends lost 2 bases and 7 bases, in that order; junction bases with no gene match: 10. CDR3: CAWSRQTGFFEKLFF. The DNA for the CDR3 is TGTGCCTGGAGTCGCCAGACAGGGTTTTTTGAAAAACTGTTTTTT.

The genes are TRBV12-3 or TRBV12-4 and TRBJ2-1; D gene uncertain. V lost 7 bases and J 10 bases, leaving 14 bases between the germline ends. CDR3 size: 12 residues. CDR3 amino acids: CASTYLSSEQFF. In DNA, the CDR3 is TGTGCCAGCACTTACCTTAGCTCCGAGCAGTTCTTC.

The rearrangement links TRBV6-5 to TRBJ2-7, with D uncertain. Germline-derived CDR1 and CDR2 are MNHEY and SVGAGI. V was shortened by 10 bases and J by 2 bases, with 18 bases between the two germline ends. The CDR3 consists of 14 residues. The CDR3 sequence is CAIRKSSIPYEQYV. Written as DNA, the CDR3 is TGTGCCATCAGAAAATCGAGCATCCCCTACGAGCAGTACGTC.

V usage is TRBV5-6 and J usage is TRBJ1-5; D may be TRBD1 (6 bases). Germline CDR1 is SGHDT and CDR2 is YYEEEE. The CDR3 contains 15 residues. V was trimmed by 1 base and J by 0 bases, leaving 8 bases between them. The CDR3 region is CASSLLDSSNQPQHF. The CDR3 nucleotides are TGTGCCAGCAGCTTGCTGGACAGTAGCAATCAGCCCCAGCATTTT. Full variable domain (outside the CDR3, taken from reference TRBV5-6 and TRBJ1-5): DAGVTQSPTHLIKTRGQQVTLRCSPKSGHDTVSWYQQALGQGPQFIFQYYEEEERQRGNFPDRFSGHQFPNYSSELNVNALLLGDSALYLCASSLLDSSNQPQHFGDGTRLSIL.

The CDR3 sequence: CASSLVGGRDYGYTF. The CDR3 nucleotides read TGTGCCAGCAGCTTAGTGGGGGGGCGCGACTATGGCTACACCTTC. The gene calls are TRBV11-2 and TRBJ1-2; tentatively, D is TRBD1 (6 bases). The length of the CDR3 is 15 residues. The V gene's germline CDR1 is SGHAT and CDR2 FQNNGV. The V end lost 1 base, the J end lost 3 bases, and 12 bases lay between the germline ends.

The V and J genes are TRBV4-1 and TRBJ1-4; D is undetermined. V was trimmed by 1 base and J by 10 bases, leaving 10 bases between them. CDR3 length: 13 amino acids. Germline assignment: CDR1 MGHRA and CDR2 YSYEKL. The CDR3 sequence is CASSQVLLGKLFF. Written as DNA, the CDR3 is TGCGCCAGCAGCCAAGTTCTTCTCGGAAAACTGTTTTTT.

The chain joins TRBV6-2 or TRBV6-3 to TRBJ1-2, with 7 bases lining up with TRBD1. Germline V gene lookup returns CDR1 MNHEY and CDR2 SVGEGT. The CDR3 runs to 16 residues. Trimming cost V 1 base and J 1 base; bases outside gene matches: 6. CDR3: CASSYFDRDSNYGYTF. The CDR3 DNA follows: TGTGCCAGCAGTTACTTCGACCGGGACAGTAACTATGGCTACACCTTC.

This clone has a single count. This chain links TRBV9 with TRBJ1-6; D is ambiguous. Germline V gene data show CDR1 as SGDLS and CDR2 as YYNGEE. The germline V and J ends were trimmed by 0 bases and 9 bases, with 7 bases remaining between them. The CDR3 covers 13 residues. For the CDR3, the DNA is TGTGCCAGCAGCGTAGATGGCCTTTCACCCCTCCACTTT. Translation gives CASSVDGLSPLHF.

This sequence joins TRBV6-5 and TRBJ2-7; D possibly corresponds to TRBD1 (8 bases). Germline CDR1 and CDR2: MNHEY and SVGAGI. V was trimmed by 5 bases and J by 2 bases, leaving 16 bases between them. The CDR3 loop spans 15 amino acids. The CDR3 nucleotides are TGTGCCAGCAGTCGCGACAGGGGAGGGACCTACGAGCAGTACGTC. Amino acids: CASSRDRGGTYEQYV.

The rearrangement uses TRBV4-1 and TRBJ2-1, with TRBD1 as a possible D gene (6 bases). V was trimmed by 6 bases and J by 8 bases, leaving 11 bases between them. The CDR3 totals 12 residues. Germline V gene lookup returns CDR1 MGHRA and CDR2 YSYEKL. CDR3 residues: CASRQQGYEQFF. In DNA, the CDR3 is TGCGCCAGCAGACAACAGGGCTATGAGCAGTTCTTC.

This sequence joins TRBV7-6 and TRBJ2-3; the match to TRBD1 covers 10 bases. Germline CDR1 and CDR2: SGHVS and FNYEAQ. This CDR3 comprises 17 residues. The V and J ends lost 8 bases and 4 bases, in that order; junction bases with no gene match: 15. The CDR3 nucleotides read TGTGCCAGCCGGGACAGGGGAATGGGAGGTTGGGCAGATACGCAGTATTTT. It codes for CASRDRGMGGWADTQYF. Complete variable domain (other parts from reference TRBV7-6 and TRBJ2-3): GAGVSQSPRYKVTKRGQDVALRCDPISGHVSLYWYRQALGQGPEFLTYFNYEAQQDKSGLPNDRFSAERPEGSISTLTIQRTEQRDSAMYRCASRDRGMGGWADTQYFGPGTRLTVL.

The V and J genes are TRBV9 and TRBJ2-7; 12 bases are shared with TRBD2. Germline CDR1 SGDLS, CDR2 YYNGEE. The CDR3 has 16 amino acids. Trimming took 5 bases from V and 4 from J; bases not matched to a gene: 10. For the CDR3, the DNA is TGTGCCAGCAGTCTATCCCGACTAGCGGGAGTTTACGAGCAGTACGTC. Its translation is CASSLSRLAGVYEQYV.

The CDR3 sequence: CASSQATSGSLYNEQFF. The CDR3 coding sequence is TGTGCCAGCAGCCAAGCTACTAGCGGGAGTCTCTACAATGAGCAGTTCTTC. The chain recombines TRBV3-1 (or the pseudogene TRBV3-2) with TRBJ2-1, with 11 nucleotides matching TRBD2. The CDR3 length is 17 residues. The V segment lost 1 base and the J segment 3 bases; nucleotides outside the gene matches: 5. Germline CDR1 and CDR2: LGHDT and YNNKEL (reference sequence).

The chain combines TRBV7-9 with TRBJ1-6, with D possibly matching TRBD1 (6 bases). The CDR3 is made up of 14 amino acids. Germline V gene sequence: CDR1 SEHNR, CDR2 FQNEAQ (reference sequence). V was pared by 4 bases and J by 8 bases, with 12 bases between. The CDR3 sequence is CASSSTGPDSPLHF. As DNA, the CDR3 is TGTGCCAGCAGCTCGACAGGTCCGGATTCACCCCTCCACTTT.

The chain couples TRBV7-2 to TRBJ1-6; 8 nucleotides align to TRBD1. The CDR3 length is 17 residues. Germline-derived CDR1 and CDR2 are SGHTA and FQGNSA. V dropped 1 base and J dropped 7; count of bases not matched to a gene: 9. The CDR3 spells CASSLVSQGAGNSPLHF. CDR3 bases: TGTGCCAGCAGCTTAGTCTCTCAGGGGGCAGGGAATTCACCCCTCCACTTT.

V and J are TRBV24-1 and TRBJ2-5; maybe TRBD1 (6 bases). V lost 2 bases and J 7 bases, leaving 19 bases between the germline ends. The CDR3 contains 16 residues. Germline CDR1 reads KGHDR; CDR2 reads SFDVKD. CDR3 nucleotide sequence: TGTGCCACCAGTGATTCAGTAGGTCCGGAAGGGGGGACCCAGTACTTC. Protein product: CATSDSVGPEGGTQYF.

This clone was counted once. V and J are TRBV7-2 and TRBJ2-3, with D unresolved. This CDR3 is 14 amino acids long. Trimming left V 5 bases short and J 3 bases short, with 12 bases between. From germline, CDR1 is SGHTA and CDR2 FQGNSA. CDR3 DNA: TGTGCCAGCAGCGTCGGGTCTACTACAGATACGCAGTATTTT. Protein product: CASSVGSTTDTQYF.

The chain carries TRBV5-6 and TRBJ1-2; no reliable D call. Trimming left V 2 bases short and J 8 bases short, with 16 bases between. CDR3 size: 14 residues. CDR1 SGHDT and CDR2 YYEEEE come from the germline V gene. CDR3 bases: TGTGCCAGCAGCTTTTTGGCATTAACTATGGGCTACACCTTC. Amino acids: CASSFLALTMGYTF. The full variable domain, its missing parts supplied by reference TRBV5-6 and TRBJ1-2, is DAGVTQSPTHLIKTRGQQVTLRCSPKSGHDTVSWYQQALGQGPQFIFQYYEEEERQRGNFPDRFSGHQFPNYSSELNVNALLLGDSALYLCASSFLALTMGYTFGSGTRLTVV.

The chain employs TRBV19 and TRBJ1-5, with 8 bases lining up with TRBD1. V lost 7 bases to trimming and J lost 4 bases; unmatched junction nucleotides: 12. CDR1 LNHDA and CDR2 SQIVND come from the germline V gene (reference sequence). The CDR3 covers 16 residues. Here the CDR3 reads CASTLGAGGSNQPQHF. Here the CDR3 DNA reads TGTGCCAGTACCCTGGGGGCAGGGGGCTCAAATCAGCCCCAGCATTTT.

This clone appeared a single time. The chain employs TRBV6-5 and TRBJ1-2; no clear D gene. CDR1 is MNHEY, CDR2 SVGAGI, per germline. This CDR3 is built from 10 residues. The V end lost 10 bases, the J end lost 5 bases, and 8 bases lay between the germline ends. The CDR3 region is CATILYGYTF. In DNA form, the CDR3 reads TGTGCCACTATATTGTATGGCTACACCTTC.

The rearrangement uses TRBV6-4 and TRBJ2-1; 9 nucleotides align to TRBD2. V shed 3 bases and J 9 bases; nucleotides not matched to a gene: 6. Germline lookup yields CDR1 MRHNA and CDR2 SNTAGT. This CDR3 is 14 amino acids long. The CDR3 nucleotides read TGTGCCAGCAGTGAAGCGGGAGGTATCGGTGAGCAGTTCTTC. Its translation is CASSEAGGIGEQFF.

This sequence joins TRBV27 and TRBJ1-5; 7 bases are a match to TRBD1. The CDR3 has 14 residues. Germline V gene sequence: CDR1 MNHEY, CDR2 SMNVEV (reference sequence). V lost 4 bases, J lost 5 bases, and 5 bases stayed unmatched. The chain's CDR3 is CASSSSGTDQPQHF. For the CDR3, the DNA is TGTGCCAGCAGTTCATCCGGGACAGATCAGCCCCAGCATTTT.

The chain uses TRBV3-1 (or the pseudogene TRBV3-2) and TRBJ2-1, with TRBD2 matching over 7 bases. The germline CDR1 and CDR2 sequences are LGHDT and YNNKEL (reference sequence). The CDR3 is 17 residues long. Losses at the gene ends were 1 base for V and 7 bases for J; bases not matched to a gene: 13. CDR3 loop: CASSQVPTSTRLNEQFF. CDR3 in DNA: TGTGCCAGCAGCCAAGTCCCGACTAGCACGCGGTTGAATGAGCAGTTCTTC.

Regarding this clone: At one end the junction does not follow the germline gene, possibly because of a read error. The rearrangement links TRBV5-1 to TRBJ1-2; TRBD1 aligns across 7 bases. The CDR3 contains 12 residues. The germline CDR1 and CDR2 sequences are SGHRS and YFSETQ. This CDR3 is CASSGLDREYTF. The CDR3 DNA reads TGTGCCAGCAGCGGACTTGACAGGGAATACACCTTC.

This clone was seen once. V is TRBV19 and J is TRBJ2-3, with 9 bases lining up with TRBD2. V gave up 5 bases and J gave up 4 bases; unmatched junction bases: 4. Per germline, CDR1 LNHDA and CDR2 SQIVND (reference sequence). The CDR3 is made up of 14 amino acids. CDR3 amino acids: CASSWTSAADTQYF. The CDR3 coding sequence is TGTGCCAGTAGTTGGACTAGCGCGGCAGATACGCAGTATTTT.